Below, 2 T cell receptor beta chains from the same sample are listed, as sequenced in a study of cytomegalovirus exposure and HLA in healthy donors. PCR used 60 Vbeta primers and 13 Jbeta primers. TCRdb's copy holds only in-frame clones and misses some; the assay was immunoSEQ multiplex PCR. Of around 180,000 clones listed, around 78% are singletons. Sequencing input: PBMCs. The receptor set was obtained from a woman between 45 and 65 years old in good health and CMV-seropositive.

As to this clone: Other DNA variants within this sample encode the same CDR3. In DNA form, the CDR3 reads TGTGCCTGGGAACAGGGGGGCGAGCAGTACTTC. It is translated as CAWEQGGEQYF. V is TRBV30 and J is TRBJ2-7; 8 positions agree with TRBD1. The CDR3 consists of 11 residues. Germline assignment: CDR1 GTSNPN and CDR2 SVGIG (reference sequence). The trim removed 5 bases at V and 6 bases at J, leaving 3 bases unmatched.

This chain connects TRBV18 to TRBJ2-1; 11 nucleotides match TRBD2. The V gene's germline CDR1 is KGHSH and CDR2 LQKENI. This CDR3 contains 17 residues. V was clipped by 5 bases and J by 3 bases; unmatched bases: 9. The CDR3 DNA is TGTGCCAGCTCATCAAGAGGGACTAGCGGACGCTACAATGAGCAGTTCTTC. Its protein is CASSSRGTSGRYNEQFF.